The 5 T cell receptor beta chains below come from one sample, sequenced in a study of blood T cell repertoires in COVID-19 (dated by TCRdb to the early 2020s). The library was obtained by the immunoSEQ multiplex PCR assay. What TCRdb holds here is the immuneACCESS table cut down to in-frame rearrangements. Part of the clones is not present; checked against another copy, under half of the missing clones reflect an unresolved V gene, and the others are unexplained. The sample profile shows about 250,000 clones; 65% to 85% of them were found once. 8.5% to 10% of the sample lies in the top ten. Sequences were obtained from peripheral blood. These TCRs come from a man in his forties with active or convalescent COVID-19.

The chain links TRBV18 to TRBJ1-2, with 10 bases lining up with TRBD1. CDR1 is KGHSH and CDR2 is LQKENI in the germline V gene. With 4 bases clipped from V and 10 bases from J, the junction kept 9 bases outside the gene matches. The CDR3 contains 14 residues. This CDR3 is CASSHPGQGFVYTF. The CDR3 nucleotides read TGTGCCAGCTCACATCCGGGACAGGGGTTTGTCTACACCTTC.

This chain connects TRBV11-2 to TRBJ1-5, with D perhaps TRBD1 (5 bases). The CDR3 is made up of 16 amino acids. V shed 1 base and J shed 1 base, with 11 bases lying between them. Germline CDR1 is SGHAT and CDR2 is FQNNGV. The CDR3, as DNA: TGTGCCAGCAGCTTAGGGGGGGTTTGGAGCAATCAGCCCCAGCATTTT. Its protein product is CASSLGGVWSNQPQHF.

The rearrangement links TRBV10-3 to TRBJ2-7; 8 bases align to TRBD2. The germline gives CDR1 ENHRY, CDR2 SYGVKD. CDR3 size: 16 residues. V was pared by 10 bases and J by 1 base, with 15 bases of the junction left unmatched. This CDR3 is CATTVGAGRGSYEQYF. The DNA for the CDR3 is TGTGCCACAACCGTCGGTGCCGGGAGGGGATCCTACGAGCAGTACTTC.

A note on this clone: The same CDR3 is also encoded by other DNA sequences in this sample. In DNA, the CDR3 is TGTGCCAGCAGCCCCGGACAGGGGAATCAGCCCCAGCATTTT. It specifies CASSPGQGNQPQHF. This chain joins TRBV7-9 and TRBJ1-5; TRBD1 agrees at 9 bases. The CDR3 length is 14 residues. Germline V gene data show CDR1 as SEHNR and CDR2 as FQNEAQ (reference sequence). V was pared by 5 bases and J by 4 bases, with 3 bases of the junction left unmatched.

This clone has just one count. The chain combines TRBV18 with TRBJ2-2; 7 positions agree with TRBD1. Losses at the gene ends were 3 bases for V and 5 bases for J; bases not matched to a gene: 6. The CDR3 spans 15 residues. Germline CDR1 is KGHSH and CDR2 is LQKENI. The CDR3 DNA sequence: TGTGCCAGCTCACCGCGATCGACAGGGACCGGGGAGCTGTTTTTT. It codes for CASSPRSTGTGELFF.